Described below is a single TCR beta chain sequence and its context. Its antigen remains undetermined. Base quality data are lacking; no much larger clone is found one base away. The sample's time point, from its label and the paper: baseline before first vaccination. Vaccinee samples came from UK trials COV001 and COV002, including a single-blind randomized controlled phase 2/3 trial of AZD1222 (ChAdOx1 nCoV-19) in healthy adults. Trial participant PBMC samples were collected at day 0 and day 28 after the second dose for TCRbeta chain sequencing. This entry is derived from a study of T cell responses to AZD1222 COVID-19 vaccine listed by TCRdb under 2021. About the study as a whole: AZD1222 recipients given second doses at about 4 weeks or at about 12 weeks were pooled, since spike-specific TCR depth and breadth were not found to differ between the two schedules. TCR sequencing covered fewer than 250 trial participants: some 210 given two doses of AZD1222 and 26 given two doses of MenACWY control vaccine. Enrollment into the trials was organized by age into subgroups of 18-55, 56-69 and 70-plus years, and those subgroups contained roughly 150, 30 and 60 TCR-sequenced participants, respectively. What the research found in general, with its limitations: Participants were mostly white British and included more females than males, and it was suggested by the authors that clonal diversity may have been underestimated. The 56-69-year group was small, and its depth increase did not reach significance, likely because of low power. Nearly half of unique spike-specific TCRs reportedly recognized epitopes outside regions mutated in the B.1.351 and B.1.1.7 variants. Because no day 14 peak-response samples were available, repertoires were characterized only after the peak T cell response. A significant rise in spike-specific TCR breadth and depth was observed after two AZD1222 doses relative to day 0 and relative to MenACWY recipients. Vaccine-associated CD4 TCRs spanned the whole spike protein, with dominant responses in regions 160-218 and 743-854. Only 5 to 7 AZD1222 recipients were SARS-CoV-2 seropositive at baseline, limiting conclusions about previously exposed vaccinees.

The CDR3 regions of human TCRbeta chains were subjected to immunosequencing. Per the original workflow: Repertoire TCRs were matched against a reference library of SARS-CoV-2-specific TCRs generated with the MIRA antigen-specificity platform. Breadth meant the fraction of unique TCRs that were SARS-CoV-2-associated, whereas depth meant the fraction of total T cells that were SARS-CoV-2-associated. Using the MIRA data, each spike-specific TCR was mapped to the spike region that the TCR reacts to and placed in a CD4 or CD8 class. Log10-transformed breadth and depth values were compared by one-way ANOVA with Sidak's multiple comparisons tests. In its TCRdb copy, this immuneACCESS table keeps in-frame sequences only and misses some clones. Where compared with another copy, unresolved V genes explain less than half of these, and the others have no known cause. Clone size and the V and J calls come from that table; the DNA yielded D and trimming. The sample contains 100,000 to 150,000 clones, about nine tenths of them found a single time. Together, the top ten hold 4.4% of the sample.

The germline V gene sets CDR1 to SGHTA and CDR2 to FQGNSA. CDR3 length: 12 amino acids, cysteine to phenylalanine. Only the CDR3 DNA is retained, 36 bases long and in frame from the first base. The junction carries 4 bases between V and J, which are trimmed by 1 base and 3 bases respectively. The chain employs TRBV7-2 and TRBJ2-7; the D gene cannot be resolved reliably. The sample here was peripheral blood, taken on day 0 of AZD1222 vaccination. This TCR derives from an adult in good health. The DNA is TGTGCCAGCAGCTTAGTTGGCTACGAGCAGTACTTC. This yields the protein CASSLVGYEQYF.